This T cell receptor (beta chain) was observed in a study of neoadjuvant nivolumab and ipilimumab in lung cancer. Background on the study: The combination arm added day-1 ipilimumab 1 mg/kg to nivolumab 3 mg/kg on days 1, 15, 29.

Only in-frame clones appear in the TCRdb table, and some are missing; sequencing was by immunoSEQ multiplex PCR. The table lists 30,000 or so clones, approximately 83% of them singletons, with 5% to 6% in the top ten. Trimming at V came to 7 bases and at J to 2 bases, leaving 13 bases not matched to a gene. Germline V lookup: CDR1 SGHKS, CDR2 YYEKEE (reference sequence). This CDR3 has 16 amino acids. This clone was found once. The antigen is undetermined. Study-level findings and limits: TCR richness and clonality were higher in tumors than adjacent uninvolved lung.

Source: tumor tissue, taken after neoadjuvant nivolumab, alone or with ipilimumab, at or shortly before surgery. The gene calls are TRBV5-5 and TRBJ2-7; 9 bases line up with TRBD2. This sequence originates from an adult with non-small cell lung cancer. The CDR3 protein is CASGHGGLAGTYEQYF. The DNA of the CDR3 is TGTGCCAGCGGTCATGGAGGGCTAGCGGGGACCTACGAGCAGTACTTC.